This T cell receptor beta chain was obtained from a study of cytomegalovirus exposure and HLA in healthy donors. The CDR3 length is 13 residues. Looked up from germline, CDR1 is MDHEN and CDR2 is SYDVKM. The J segment lost 6 bases and the V segment lost 6 bases, leaving 7 bases of the junction unmatched. These donors were members of the roughly 110-subject validation cohort, a group separate from the approximately 620-subject first cohort. Here immunoSEQ multiplex PCR was the method, and the copy in TCRdb shows in-frame clones only, minus some. Of 150,000 to 200,000 clones listed, 84% were seen once; the top ten hold around 15%.

Sequencing used PBMCs. This chain links TRBV28 with TRBJ1-2, with 7 bases that match TRBD1. This receptor was identified in a woman in her twenties or thirties in good health and CMV-seropositive. CDR3 residues: CASSRGTAHGYTF. The CDR3 DNA reads as TGTGCCAGCAGCCGCGGGACAGCCCATGGCTACACCTTC.